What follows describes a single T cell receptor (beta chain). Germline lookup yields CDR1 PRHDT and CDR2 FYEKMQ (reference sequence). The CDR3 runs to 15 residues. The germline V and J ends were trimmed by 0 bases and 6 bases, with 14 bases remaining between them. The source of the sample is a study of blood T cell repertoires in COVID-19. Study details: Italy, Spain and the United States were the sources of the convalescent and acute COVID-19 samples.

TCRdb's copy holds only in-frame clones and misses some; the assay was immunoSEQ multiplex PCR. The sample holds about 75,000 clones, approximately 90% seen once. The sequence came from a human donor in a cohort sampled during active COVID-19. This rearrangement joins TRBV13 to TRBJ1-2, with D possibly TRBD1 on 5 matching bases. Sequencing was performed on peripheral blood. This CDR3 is CASSLGDSPRDGYTF. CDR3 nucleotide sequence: TGTGCCAGCAGCTTAGGTGACAGCCCCCGGGATGGCTACACCTTC.